Described below is a single T cell receptor beta chain sequence and its context. The target antigen is unknown. Profiling relied on immunoSEQ multiplex PCR, and the TCRdb table lists in-frame clones only, not all of them. The sample lists around 40,000 clones; 88% were seen once. The sample comes from a study of T cells in localized non-small cell lung cancer. Study results and limitations: Uninvolved adjacent lung, not tumor, had the highest T cell clonality. Adjacent lung had a median approximately 57 of the 100 largest tumor clones. Because only a single region of the tumor was sequenced, heterogeneity remains possible. Longer overall survival was seen with higher T cell density measured in blood.

This receptor was obtained from a female donor over 55 with stage I squamous cell lung carcinoma. This sample comprised peripheral blood, obtained before any cancer treatment.

CDR3 residues: CASSLVGGRNHEQYF. Written as DNA, the CDR3 is TGTGCCAGCAGCTTGGTGGGCGGGAGAAATCACGAGCAGTACTTC. The chain uses TRBV11-2 and TRBJ2-7; 7 bases are shared with TRBD2. The CDR3 length is 15 residues. The V gene end was trimmed by 3 bases and the J gene end by 5 bases; junction bases not matched to a gene: 10. Germline-derived CDR1 and CDR2 are SGHAT and FQNNGV.